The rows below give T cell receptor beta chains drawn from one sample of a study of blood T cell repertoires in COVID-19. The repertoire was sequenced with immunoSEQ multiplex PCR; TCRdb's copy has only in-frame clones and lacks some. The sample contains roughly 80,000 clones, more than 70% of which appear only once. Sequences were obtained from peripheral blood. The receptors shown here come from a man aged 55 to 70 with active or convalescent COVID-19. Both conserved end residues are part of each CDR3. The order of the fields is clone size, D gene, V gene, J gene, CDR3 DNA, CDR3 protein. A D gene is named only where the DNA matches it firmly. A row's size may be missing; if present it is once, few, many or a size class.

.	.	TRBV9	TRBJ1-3	TGTGCCAGCAGCGTAAGCACGTCTGGAAACACCATATATTTT	CASSVSTSGNTIYF
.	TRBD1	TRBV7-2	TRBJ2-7	TGTGCCAGCAGCTTAGGGGGACCGGGACAGAGAACCTCCTACGAGCAGTACTTC	CASSLGGPGQRTSYEQYF
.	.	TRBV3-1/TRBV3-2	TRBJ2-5	TGTGCCAGCAGCCAAGGGGGGGTAGGTGTAGAGACCCAGTACTTC	CASSQGGVGVETQYF
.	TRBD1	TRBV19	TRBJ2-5	TGTGCCAGTAGTAGACAGGGGGCGAATTTTGGAGAGACCCAGTACTTC	CASSRQGANFGETQYF
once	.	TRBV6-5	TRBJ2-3	TGTGCCAGCAGGAGTGCTCACCCTTTCACAGATACGCAGTATTTT	CASRSAHPFTDTQYF
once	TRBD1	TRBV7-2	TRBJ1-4	TGTGCCAGCAGCACCCGACAGGGGAATAATGAAAAACTGTTTTTT	CASSTRQGNNEKLFF
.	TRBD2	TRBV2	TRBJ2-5	TGTGCCAGCAGTGAAGCTGGGTCTAGCGGGGACCAAGAGACCCAGTACTTC	CASSEAGSSGDQETQYF
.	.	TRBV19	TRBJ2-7	TGTGCCAGTAGTATGAGCGGATCCGAGCAGTACTTC	CASSMSGSEQYF
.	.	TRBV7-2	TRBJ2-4	TGTGCCAGCAGCCCGACGGGGTTAGCCAAAAACATTCAGTACTTC	CASSPTGLAKNIQYF
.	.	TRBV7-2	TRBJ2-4	TGTGCCAGCAGCTTAGGGTCGGGCAAAAACATTCAGTACTTC	CASSLGSGKNIQYF
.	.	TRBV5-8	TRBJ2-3	TGTGCCAGCAGCTTGGCCGGGCAGGGAACGCAGTATTTT	CASSLAGQGTQYF
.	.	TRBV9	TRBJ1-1	TGTGCCAGCAGCCCACAAAGTCTGAACACTGAAGCTTTCTTT	CASSPQSLNTEAFF
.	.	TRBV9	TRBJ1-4	TGTGCCAGCAGCGTAGGAGCTACTAATGAAAAACTGTTTTTT	CASSVGATNEKLFF
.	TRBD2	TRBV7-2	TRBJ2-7	TGTGCCAGCAGCTCCGCCAGTGGGGGGGGGTACTACGAGCAGTACTTC	CASSSASGGGYYEQYF
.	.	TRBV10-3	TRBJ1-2	TGTGCCATCAGTGACGGGGTTAACTATGGCTACACCTTC	CAISDGVNYGYTF
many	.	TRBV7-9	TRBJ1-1	TGTGCCAGCAGCTCCAGTCGGGATCCGGGGGGAAGGACTGAAGCTTTCTTT	CASSSSRDPGGRTEAFF
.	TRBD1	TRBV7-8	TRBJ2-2	TGTGCCAGCAGCCCCGGGACAGTGAACACCGGGGAGCTGTTTTTT	CASSPGTVNTGELFF
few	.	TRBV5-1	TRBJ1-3	TGCGCCAGCAGCAGCACCTCTGGAAACACCATATATTTT	CASSSTSGNTIYF
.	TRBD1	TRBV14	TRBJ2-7	TGTGCCAGCAGCCTGGGACAGGGGGCATACGAGCAGTACTTC	CASSLGQGAYEQYF
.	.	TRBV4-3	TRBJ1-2	TGCGCCAGCAGCCAAGGGGGAGCAGGCTATGGCTACACCTTC	CASSQGGAGYGYTF
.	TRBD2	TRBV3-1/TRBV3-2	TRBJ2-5	TGTGCCAGCAGCCAATTAGCGGGGGGGGATCAAGAGACCCAGTACTTC	CASSQLAGGDQETQYF
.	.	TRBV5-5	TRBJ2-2	TGTGCCAGCAGCCCCTTCCCCGGGGAGCTGTTTTTT	CASSPFPGELFF
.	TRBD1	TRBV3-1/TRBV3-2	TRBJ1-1	TGTGCCAGCAGCCCCCGGGACAGGGGGCTCACTGAAGCTTTCTTT	CASSPRDRGLTEAFF
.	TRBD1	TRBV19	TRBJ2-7	TGTGCCAGTAGTATTACAGGGGGTTCCTACGAGCAGTACTTC	CASSITGGSYEQYF
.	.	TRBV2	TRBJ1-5	TGTGCCAGCAGTGAAAGGGGCGTGAAGGGCAATCAGCCCCAGCATTTT	CASSERGVKGNQPQHF
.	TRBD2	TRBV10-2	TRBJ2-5	TGCGCCAGCAGTGAAAGGCCTAGCGGGGAAAAGACCCAGTACTTC	CASSERPSGEKTQYF
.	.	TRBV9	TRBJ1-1	TGTGCCAGCAGTCTAGGAGGGGAAGGGACTGAAGCTTTCTTT	CASSLGGEGTEAFF
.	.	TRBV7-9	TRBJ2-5	TGTGCCAGCAGTTTAGACAGCCAAGAGACCCAGTACTTC	CASSLDSQETQYF